This TCR beta chain was observed in a study of identical twins. Study-wide results and caveats: While abundant cord blood beta clonotypes carried fewer insertions, memory repertoires showed no such pattern. With beta out-of-frame sequences, excess sharing by twins was weaker.

This clonotype was observed a few times. As yet, its antigen is unknown. MiXCR was run by TCRdb on the 5' RACE reads, yielding one entry per CDR3 protein. The sample records roughly 540,000 distinct CDR3 sequences, around 20% being singletons. The length of the CDR3 is 15 residues. V was clipped by 0 bases and J by 4 bases; unmatched bases: 3. CDR1 is SGDLS, CDR2 YYNGEE, per germline. This same sample was also part of a study on T cells expressing NK-cell markers.

The chain joins TRBV9 to TRBJ1-2; TRBD1 matches at 10 bases. The sequence was collected from a woman between 18 and 30 years old in good health. Sequenced sample: CD4+ T cells sorted from blood. CDR3 protein: CASSVEGTGVYGYTF. The CDR3 DNA follows: TGTGCCAGCAGCGTAGAAGGGACAGGGGTCTATGGCTACACCTTC.